One sample yielded the 28 T cell receptor beta chains listed below, sequenced in a study of technical replicates of blood from a few donors. Clones were sequenced by immunoSEQ multiplex PCR, and TCRdb holds only the in-frame ones, with some missing. The data show 70,000 or so clones, with approximately 89% seen just once and roughly 4.8% held by the top ten. Sequenced: PBMCs. The receptor set was obtained from a human donor in good health. Some clones in this sample may be carry-over from other donors' samples.

The J gene is TRBJ2-5, the V gene TRBV18; TRBD2 matches 12 bases. The ends lost 6 bases at V and 2 bases at J; junction bases unmatched: 7. The CDR3 spans 16 residues. Germline V lookup: CDR1 KGHSH, CDR2 LQKENI. CDR3 sequence (DNA): TGTGCCAGCTCCCCGTCTAGCGGGGGGGGACAAGAGACCCAGTACTTC. Amino acid sequence: CASSPSSGGGQETQYF.

The chain recombines TRBV7-9 with TRBJ1-6, with D possibly TRBD1 on 5 matching bases. In germline, CDR1 is SEHNR, CDR2 FQNEAQ (reference sequence). The CDR3 has 14 residues. Deletions cut 2 bases from V and 5 bases from J, with 7 bases between. The CDR3 DNA follows: TGTGCCAGCAGCTTAATACAGGATAATTCACCCCTCCACTTT. As protein: CASSLIQDNSPLHF.

The CDR3 DNA is TGTGCCAGCAGCTTACTGGGGCAAAATCAGCCCCAGCATTTT. It specifies CASSLLGQNQPQHF. The chain has TRBV7-9 and TRBJ1-5, with D maybe TRBD1 (5 bases). The germline gives CDR1 SEHNR, CDR2 FQNEAQ (reference sequence). V shed 2 bases and J shed 4 bases, with 9 bases lying between them. The CDR3 extends over 14 amino acids.

CDR3 in amino acids: CASSDAAGDTYNEQFF. As DNA, the CDR3 is TGCGCCAGCAGTGACGCTGCGGGAGACACCTACAATGAGCAGTTCTTC. The rearrangement uses TRBV10-2 and TRBJ2-1; 7 nucleotides agree with TRBD2. With 3 bases clipped from V and 2 bases from J, the junction kept 7 bases outside the gene matches. The CDR3 has 16 residues. Germline V gene data show CDR1 as WSHSY and CDR2 as SAAADI.

This clone has only a few counts. The chain uses TRBV4-3 and TRBJ2-1; tentative D call: TRBD1 (7 bases). The CDR3 is 16 residues long. Germline CDR1 is LGHNA and CDR2 is YSLEER. V was pared by 0 bases and J by 4 bases, with 13 bases between. The CDR3 DNA reads as TGCGCCAGCAGCCAAGATATGGGGGGACAGTACAATGAGCAGTTCTTC. It is translated as CASSQDMGGQYNEQFF.

The V and J genes are TRBV9 and TRBJ2-7; D unresolved. V dropped 10 bases and J dropped 4 bases, with 27 bases sitting between them. Germline CDR1 reads SGDLS; CDR2 reads YYNGEE. The CDR3 sequence is 16 residues long. The CDR3 loop is CAFSSGTSIPSYEQYF. The DNA for the CDR3 is TGTGCCTTCTCAAGTGGTACTTCGATCCCTTCATACGAGCAGTACTTC.

This clone has just one count. The chain employs TRBV19 and TRBJ1-5; 8 positions match TRBD1. The germline V gene has CDR1 LNHDA and CDR2 SQIVND (reference sequence). V gave up 4 bases and J gave up 0 bases; unmatched junction bases: 8. There are 17 residues in the CDR3. This CDR3 reads CASSTQIGQGSNQPQHF. The CDR3 DNA sequence: TGTGCCAGTAGTACACAAATTGGACAGGGTAGCAATCAGCCCCAGCATTTT.

This clone was seen a few times. The chain employs TRBV6-1 and TRBJ2-5; D unclear. Trimming shortened V by 3 bases and J by 7 bases, and 15 bases separated the two germline ends. The CDR3 extends over 14 amino acids. CDR1 is MNHNS and CDR2 is SASEGT in the germline V gene. For the CDR3, the DNA is TGTGCCAGCAGTGAGGTTGCGGAAGCTTGGACCCAGTACTTC. Translating gives CASSEVAEAWTQYF.

The chain joins TRBV21-1 to TRBJ2-1; the tabulated D call, TRBD1, remains unverified against the DNA. TRBV21-1 is noted as a pseudogene. CDR3 size: 16 residues. The CDR3 bases are TGTGCCAGCAGCAAAGCAGGGACAGGGGAGTACAATGAGCAGTTCTTC. Its translation is CASSKAGTGEYNEQFF.

CDR3 sequence reads: CASSPPWGVNYGYTF. CDR3 DNA sequence: TGTGCCAGCTCACCACCGTGGGGGGTTAACTATGGCTACACCTTC. The V and J genes are TRBV18 and TRBJ1-2, with D perhaps matching TRBD1 (5 bases). V was pared by 0 bases and J by 1 base, with 9 bases between. The CDR3 runs to 15 residues. Germline V gene lookup returns CDR1 KGHSH and CDR2 LQKENI.

V usage is TRBV5-5 and J usage is TRBJ2-2, with 8 bases matching TRBD1. The germline CDR1 and CDR2 sequences are SGHKS and YYEKEE (reference sequence). J gave up 4 bases and V 4 bases, and 3 bases lay outside the gene matches. The CDR3 consists of 14 residues. The CDR3 DNA reads as TGTGCCAGCAGCCAGGGGGCCCCCACCGGGGAGCTGTTTTTT. Its translation is CASSQGAPTGELFF.

The chain recombines TRBV5-3 with TRBJ2-3; D remains unclear. TRBV5-3 is an ORF, with its function uncertain. The CDR3 has 14 residues. The V end was cut by 4 bases, the J end by 2 bases, with 11 bases between. Written as DNA, the CDR3 is TGTGCCAGAAGCCTACCCCCCCCCACAGATACGCAGTATTTT. This translates into CARSLPPPTDTQYF.

This clone came up once. This rearrangement joins TRBV4-3 to TRBJ1-3, with a weak D call TRBD1 (5 bases). The CDR3 totals 17 residues. Per the germline V gene, CDR1 is LGHNA and CDR2 is YSLEER. V was clipped by 4 bases and J by 9 bases, with 25 bases between them. The CDR3 bases are TGCGCCAGCAGCCTAGAGCGGGACCGAGCAATTTTTGGCACCATATATTTT. Translating gives CASSLERDRAIFGTIYF.

The chain uses TRBV30 and TRBJ2-1; TRBD1 matches at 11 bases. Germline-derived CDR1 and CDR2 are GTSNPN and SVGIG (reference sequence). This CDR3 spans 13 amino acids. The J segment lost 7 bases and the V segment lost 7 bases, leaving 6 bases of the junction unmatched. In nucleotides, the CDR3 is TGTGCCTCCGGACAGGGGGCTTCTAATGAGCAGTTCTTC. Translating gives CASGQGASNEQFF.

This chain links TRBV7-8 with TRBJ1-1; D unresolved. V lost 3 bases to trimming and J lost 1 base, with 6 bases between them. The germline V gene encodes CDR1 SGHVS and CDR2 FQNEAQ. The CDR3 runs 13 residues. The CDR3 loop is CASSLSSNTEAFF. CDR3 coding DNA: TGTGCCAGCAGCTTGTCCTCGAACACTGAAGCTTTCTTT.

The chain employs TRBV5-1 and TRBJ2-1; weak D call: TRBD2 (5 bases). CDR3 length: 14 residues. V was clipped by 0 bases and J by 6 bases, with 10 bases between them. Per the germline V gene, CDR1 is SGHRS and CDR2 is YFSETQ. The CDR3 DNA follows: TGCGCCAGCAGCTTGGGTGGCGCGGGCAATGAGCAGTTCTTC. This translates into CASSLGGAGNEQFF.

The chain has TRBV7-3 and TRBJ2-3; D unclear. V was shortened by 1 base and J by 5 bases, with 10 bases between the two germline ends. CDR1 is SGHTA and CDR2 is FQGTGA in the germline V gene. There are 14 residues in the CDR3. The CDR3 DNA is TGTGCCAGCAGCTTAAGGGCCCCCGGAGATACGCAGTATTTT. Residues: CASSLRAPGDTQYF.

The chain links TRBV7-8 to TRBJ2-5; 9 bases agree with TRBD1. The CDR3 covers 14 residues. Per germline, CDR1 SGHVS and CDR2 FQNEAQ. V lost 1 base and J lost 3; bases outside the gene matches: 0. The CDR3 sequence is CASSLGTGEETQYF. CDR3 nucleotide sequence: TGTGCCAGCAGCTTAGGGACAGGGGAAGAGACCCAGTACTTC.

The V gene is TRBV4-3, the J gene TRBJ1-2; D may be TRBD1 (5 bases). CDR1 and CDR2 (germline): LGHNA, YSLEER. The V gene lost 7 bases and the J gene lost 0 bases, with 18 bases spanning the gap. The CDR3 contains 16 residues. Written as DNA, the CDR3 is TGCGCCAGCAAAAGATCGGAAGGGGCTTCTAACTATGGCTACACCTTC. As protein: CASKRSEGASNYGYTF.

This clone occurred a few times. The J gene is TRBJ1-1, the V gene TRBV9; 7 bases map to TRBD1. The CDR3 consists of 12 residues. CDR1 is SGDLS, CDR2 YYNGEE, per germline. V shed 4 bases and J 6 bases; nucleotides not matched to a gene: 3. Here the CDR3 DNA reads TGTGCCAGCAGCTCTGGACAGGCTGAAGCTTTCTTT. Amino acid sequence: CASSSGQAEAFF.

The chain recombines TRBV4-3 with TRBJ1-2; 7 bases agree with TRBD1. CDR1 LGHNA and CDR2 YSLEER come from the germline V gene. The CDR3 sequence is 16 residues long. V shed 0 bases and J 4 bases; nucleotides not matched to a gene: 8. In nucleotides, the CDR3 is TGCGCCAGCAGCCAAGATGGAGGGGGCGTCTCCTATGGCTACACCTTC. As protein: CASSQDGGGVSYGYTF.

The chain couples TRBV6-1 to TRBJ2-7; weak D call: TRBD1 (6 bases). V shed 10 bases and J shed 7 bases, with 20 bases lying between them. The CDR3 runs 13 residues. In germline, CDR1 is MNHNS, CDR2 SASEGT. The CDR3 region has the DNA TGTGCCACCGCCCCGAGACAGGATGGGGAGCAGTACTTC. Translation gives CATAPRQDGEQYF.

The genes are TRBV6-1 and TRBJ1-2; D possibly corresponds to TRBD1 (5 bases). Germline loops: CDR1 MNHNS, CDR2 SASEGT. Trimming removed 6 bases from V and 4 bases from J, with 12 bases in between. The CDR3 runs to 13 residues. The CDR3 sequence: CASRGRDAYGYTF. The DNA for the CDR3 is TGTGCCAGCAGGGGCAGGGATGCCTATGGCTACACCTTC.

In its sample, this clone was seen a few times. The V call is TRBV5-6, the J call TRBJ1-5; the D is unclear. Germline V lookup: CDR1 SGHDT, CDR2 YYEEEE. The CDR3 covers 15 residues. Trimming left V 1 base short and J 1 base short, with 9 bases between. CDR3 DNA: TGTGCCAGCAGCTTGCGGCAGACAAGCAATCAGCCCCAGCATTTT. This gives the protein CASSLRQTSNQPQHF.

This clone was counted only a few times. The chain uses TRBV13 and TRBJ2-4, with 7 bases lining up with TRBD1. The V segment lost 5 bases and the J segment 9 bases; nucleotides outside the gene matches: 13. This CDR3 has 15 residues. Germline V gene sequence: CDR1 PRHDT, CDR2 FYEKMQ (reference sequence). Here the CDR3 reads CASSARDSDLSIQYF. DNA for the CDR3: TGTGCCAGCAGCGCCCGGGACAGCGACCTTAGCATTCAGTACTTC.

V is TRBV6-5 and J is TRBJ2-7; 8 nucleotides align to TRBD2. Trimming removed 4 bases from V and 2 bases from J; junction bases left unmatched: 10. From germline, CDR1 is MNHEY and CDR2 SVGAGI. The CDR3 extends over 16 amino acids. The DNA of the CDR3 is TGTGCCAGCAGTTTAATTTTAGCGGGGCGACCCTACGAGCAGTACTTC. This gives the protein CASSLILAGRPYEQYF.

This clone was seen a handful of times. The chain is built from TRBV10-3 and TRBJ1-1; tentative D call: TRBD1 (6 bases). There are 13 residues in the CDR3. The germline V gene has CDR1 ENHRY and CDR2 SYGVKD. Trimming removed 8 bases at V and 0 bases at J, with 10 bases between. This chain's CDR3 is CAIQGPMNTEAFF. In DNA form, the CDR3 reads TGTGCCATCCAGGGGCCAATGAACACTGAAGCTTTCTTT.

Only one count was recorded for this clone. The V call is TRBV4-3, the J call TRBJ2-3; D is unresolved. The CDR3 contains 16 residues. The germline V and J ends were trimmed by 0 bases and 2 bases, with 12 bases remaining between them. Germline V CDR1 and CDR2: LGHNA, YSLEER. CDR3 bases: TGCGCCAGCAGCCAAGAGGAACGCGGTCTCACAGATACGCAGTATTTT. Translated, it gives CASSQEERGLTDTQYF.